This T cell receptor beta chain was identified in a study of human T cells and chemical hapten exposure. The time point was: pre-sensitization, week 0. Described treatment: therapeutic diphenylcyclopropenone sensitization with weekly scalp DPC. Trimming took off 5 bases at V and 5 bases at J, with 13 bases between the two ends. The CDR3 contains 12 residues. Germline V gene data show CDR1 as SQVTM and CDR2 as ANQGSEA. This clonotype was detected only a few times. Each CDR3 protein gets one entry after TCRdb re-called the RACE reads with MiXCR. The sample consists of about 260,000 distinct CDR3 sequences, 7.5% to 9% of them appearing once.

The receptor comes from a woman between 40 and 55 years old with alopecia areata. Some clones in this sample may be carry-over from other donors' samples. The sequencing used whole blood, collected in connection with sensitization to the hapten diphenylcyclopropenone (DPC). The chain recombines TRBV29-1 with TRBJ2-7; no definite D call. The CDR3 DNA reads as TGCAGCGTTTCTGACCCGGACCACGAGCAGTACTTC. Translated, it gives CSVSDPDHEQYF.